Following are 20 T cell receptor beta chains from one sample sequenced in a study of Ad26.COV2.S vaccination and SARS-CoV-2 variants. TCRdb's copy holds only in-frame clones and misses some; the assay was immunoSEQ multiplex PCR. The repertoire holds more than 300,000 clones, with around 84% as singletons. Described treatment: 15 to 20 received Ad26.COV2.S at low or high dose, single or two shots; a few received placebo; per-sample allocation not given. Sampling took place 63 days after the first vaccine or placebo injection. The sequencing here drew on peripheral blood, taken in a trial of Ad26.COV2.S vaccine versus placebo. These TCRs come from a person between 18 and 59 years old who received the Ad26.COV2.S COVID-19 vaccine or a placebo.

The genes are TRBV7-8 and TRBJ1-1; perhaps TRBD1 as D (5 bases). Between the trimmed V and J ends, which lost 4 bases and 0 bases, there was a span of 15 bases. Germline V gene data show CDR1 as SGHVS and CDR2 as FQNEAQ. The CDR3 length is 16 residues. CDR3: CASSSSYTGMNTEAFF. CDR3 nucleotide sequence: TGTGCCAGCAGCTCCTCCTATACAGGCATGAACACTGAAGCTTTCTTT.

The chain recombines TRBV19 with TRBJ2-2; 12 bases map to TRBD2. The CDR3 spans 15 residues. The germline gives CDR1 LNHDA, CDR2 SQIVND (reference sequence). V shed 8 bases and J 7 bases; nucleotides not matched to a gene: 8. DNA for the CDR3: TGTGCCAGTGGCAGACTAGCGGGGGCGGGCGGGGAGCTGTTTTTT. This codes for CASGRLAGAGGELFF.

This rearrangement joins TRBV2 to TRBJ2-5, with D possibly matching TRBD2 (5 bases). This CDR3 has 15 amino acids. Germline lookup yields CDR1 SNHLY and CDR2 FYNNEI. V shed 4 bases and J shed 2 bases, with 14 bases lying between them. In nucleotides, the CDR3 is TGTGCCAGCAGTGGTATTAGCGAGAGACAAGAGACCCAGTACTTC. Residues: CASSGISERQETQYF. The variable domain in full, completed from reference TRBV2 and TRBJ2-5, reads EPEVTQTPSHQVTQMGQEVILRCVPISNHLYFYWYRQILGQKVEFLVSFYNNEISEKSEIFDDQFSVERPDGSNFTLKIRSTKLEDSAMYFCASSGISERQETQYFGPGTRLLVL.

The chain has TRBV7-3 and TRBJ2-3; 7 positions match TRBD1. V lost 3 bases, J lost 1 base, and 1 base stayed unmatched. The CDR3 is 14 amino acids. CDR1 SGHTA and CDR2 FQGTGA come from the germline V gene. CDR3 DNA sequence: TGTGCCAGCAGCTTCGACAGGGGCACAGATACGCAGTATTTT. Amino acid sequence: CASSFDRGTDTQYF.

Only one count was recorded for this clone. This chain links TRBV12-3 or TRBV12-4 with TRBJ1-2; the D gene is possibly TRBD1 (5 bases). The CDR3 sequence is 12 residues long. Trimming stripped 4 bases from V and 7 bases from J, with 10 bases between. The CDR3 is CASSSGSRGYTF. The CDR3 DNA reads TGTGCCAGCAGTTCAGGGAGTCGTGGCTACACCTTC.

V and J are TRBV5-6 and TRBJ1-2, with D uncertain. Trimming removed 0 bases at V and 2 bases at J, with 5 bases between. The CDR3 is 13 amino acids. CDR1 is SGHDT, CDR2 YYEEEE, per germline. The CDR3 DNA follows: TGTGCCAGCAGCTTGGGGCAAAACTATGGCTACACCTTC. Protein product: CASSLGQNYGYTF.

This chain links TRBV6-6 with TRBJ1-3, with D tentatively TRBD1 (5 bases). CDR1 is MNHNY, CDR2 SVGAGI, per germline (reference sequence). The CDR3 loop spans 16 amino acids. V was cut by 2 bases and J by 4 bases, with 15 bases left in between. CDR3 sequence (DNA): TGTGCCAGCAGTTACGCCCCCCCAGGGAGGGGAAACACCATATATTTT. This sequence encodes CASSYAPPGRGNTIYF.

This chain links TRBV5-6 with TRBJ2-3; TRBD2 matches 11 bases. The germline CDR1 and CDR2 sequences are SGHDT and YYEEEE. V was clipped by 6 bases and J by 14 bases; unmatched bases: 8. This CDR3 contains 12 residues. The CDR3 region has the DNA TGTGCCAGCACCCTTAGCGGGGGGGTCATGTATTTT. Its translation: CASTLSGGVMYF.

This CDR3 reads CASSGGRSGNTIYF. CDR3 DNA: TGTGCCAGCAGCGGGGGGCGGTCTGGAAACACCATATATTTT. This chain joins TRBV2 and TRBJ1-3; tentative D call: TRBD1 (6 bases). CDR3 size: 14 residues. The ends were cut back, 6 bases at V and 1 base at J, with 10 bases in the middle. The V gene's germline CDR1 is SNHLY and CDR2 FYNNEI.

The rearrangement links TRBV5-1 to TRBJ1-2; maybe TRBD1 (5 bases). Germline CDR1 and CDR2: SGHRS and YFSETQ. Deletions cut 0 bases from V and 7 bases from J, with 7 bases between. CDR3 length equals 12 residues. CDR3 sequence reads: CASSLGGGGYTF. The CDR3 DNA follows: TGCGCCAGCAGCTTGGGGGGCGGTGGCTACACCTTC.

The chain combines TRBV7-6 with TRBJ2-1; unclear D gene. This CDR3 comprises 16 residues. Per the germline V gene, CDR1 is SGHVS and CDR2 is FNYEAQ. V was clipped by 3 bases and J by 0 bases, with 12 bases between them. CDR3 bases: TGTGCCAGCAGCTTGATATCAGGTTACTCCTACAATGAGCAGTTCTTC. Translated: CASSLISGYSYNEQFF. The full variable domain, rest sourced from reference TRBV7-6 and TRBJ2-1, is GAGVSQSPRYKVTKRGQDVALRCDPISGHVSLYWYRQALGQGPEFLTYFNYEAQQDKSGLPNDRFSAERPEGSISTLTIQRTEQRDSAMYRCASSLISGYSYNEQFFGPGTRLTVL.

The chain couples TRBV4-2 to TRBJ1-1; TRBD1 matches at 8 bases. J gave up 1 base and V 0 bases, and 4 bases lay outside the gene matches. From germline, CDR1 is LGHNA and CDR2 YNFKEQ. CDR3 size: 16 residues. The chain's CDR3 is CASSQEGTGRNTEAFF. The DNA for the CDR3 is TGTGCCAGCAGCCAAGAGGGGACAGGAAGGAACACTGAAGCTTTCTTT.

The rearrangement links TRBV5-1 to TRBJ1-2; D ambiguous. CDR3 size: 15 residues. Germline loops: CDR1 SGHRS, CDR2 YFSETQ. The V and J ends lost 3 bases and 8 bases respectively, with 20 bases between them. The CDR3 is CASSSLGGGMDGYTF. Written as DNA, the CDR3 is TGCGCCAGCAGCTCACTCGGTGGAGGGATGGACGGCTACACCTTC. The full variable domain, its missing parts supplied by reference TRBV5-1 and TRBJ1-2, is KAGVTQTPRYLIKTRGQQVTLSCSPISGHRSVSWYQQTPGQGLQFLFEYFSETQRNKGNFPGRFSGRQFSNSRSEMNVSTLELGDSALYLCASSSLGGGMDGYTFGSGTRLTVV.

This chain links TRBV9 with TRBJ2-5; the D call may be TRBD1 or TRBD2 (5 bases each). Germline V gene data show CDR1 as SGDLS and CDR2 as YYNGEE. The CDR3 has 15 residues. Trimming removed 4 bases at V and 1 base at J, with 14 bases between. In DNA form, the CDR3 reads TGTGCCAGCAGCCCAAACCCAGGGACCCAAGAGACCCAGTACTTC. Its translation is CASSPNPGTQETQYF.

The rearrangement joins TRBV10-3 to TRBJ1-5; D unresolved. The CDR3 consists of 12 residues. The germline gives CDR1 ENHRY, CDR2 SYGVKD. The V end lost 8 bases, the J end lost 2 bases, and 7 bases lay between the germline ends. The CDR3 coding sequence is TGTGCCATCTCCACAGGCAATCAGCCCCAGCATTTT. It codes for CAISTGNQPQHF.

The rearrangement uses TRBV30 and TRBJ2-7, with 7 bases fitting TRBD1. This CDR3 is built from 15 residues. Losses at the gene ends were 4 bases for V and 4 bases for J; bases not matched to a gene: 13. Germline-derived CDR1 and CDR2 are GTSNPN and SVGIG (reference sequence). CDR3 protein: CAWTWKDVRGYEQYF. As DNA, the CDR3 is TGTGCCTGGACCTGGAAGGACGTCAGGGGGTACGAGCAGTACTTC.

The CDR3 here is CASSSGQVRTEAFF. CDR3 DNA sequence: TGTGCCAGCAGTTCCGGACAGGTCAGGACTGAAGCTTTCTTT. V usage is TRBV27 and J usage is TRBJ1-1; 7 nucleotides agree with TRBD1. V dropped 4 bases and J dropped 5; count of bases not matched to a gene: 7. There are 14 residues in the CDR3. Germline values: CDR1 MNHEY, CDR2 SMNVEV (reference sequence).

The chain combines TRBV10-3 with TRBJ2-2; 9 bases fit TRBD1. Germline values: CDR1 ENHRY, CDR2 SYGVKD. The V segment lost 5 bases and the J segment 4 bases; nucleotides outside the gene matches: 2. This CDR3 comprises 14 residues. The chain's CDR3 is CAISRDRATGELFF. CDR3 nucleotides: TGTGCCATCAGTCGGGACAGGGCCACCGGGGAGCTGTTTTTT.

The chain carries TRBV18 and TRBJ1-2; D call uncertain. V shed 3 bases and J shed 0 bases, with 17 bases lying between them. Germline V gene sequence: CDR1 KGHSH, CDR2 LQKENI. The CDR3 length is 17 residues. Here the CDR3 reads CASSPNPLGSSNYGYTF. CDR3 coding DNA: TGTGCCAGCTCACCCAATCCTCTTGGCAGTTCTAACTATGGCTACACCTTC.

The J gene is TRBJ2-2, the V gene TRBV5-1; D unresolved. CDR1 and CDR2 (germline): SGHRS, YFSETQ. V was trimmed by 2 bases and J by 0 bases, leaving 8 bases between them. The CDR3 loop spans 15 amino acids. The CDR3 loop is CASSLGPANTGELFF. The CDR3 DNA reads TGCGCCAGCAGCTTAGGGCCAGCGAACACCGGGGAGCTGTTTTTT.